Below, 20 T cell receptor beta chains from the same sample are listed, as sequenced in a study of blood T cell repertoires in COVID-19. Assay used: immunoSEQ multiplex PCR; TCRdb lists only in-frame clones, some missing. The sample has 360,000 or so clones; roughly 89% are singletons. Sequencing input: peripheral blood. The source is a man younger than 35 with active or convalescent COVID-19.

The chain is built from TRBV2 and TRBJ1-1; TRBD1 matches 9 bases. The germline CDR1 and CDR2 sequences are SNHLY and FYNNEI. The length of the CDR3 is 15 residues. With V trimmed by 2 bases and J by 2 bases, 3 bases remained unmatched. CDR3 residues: CASSEPQGANTEAFF. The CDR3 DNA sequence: TGTGCCAGCAGTGAACCACAGGGGGCCAACACTGAAGCTTTCTTT.

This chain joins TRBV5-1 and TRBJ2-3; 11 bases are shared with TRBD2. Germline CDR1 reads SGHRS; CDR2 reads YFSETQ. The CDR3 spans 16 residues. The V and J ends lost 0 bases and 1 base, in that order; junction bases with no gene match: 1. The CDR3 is CASSLELAGGTDTQYF. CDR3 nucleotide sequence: TGCGCCAGCAGCTTGGAACTAGCGGGGGGCACAGATACGCAGTATTTT.

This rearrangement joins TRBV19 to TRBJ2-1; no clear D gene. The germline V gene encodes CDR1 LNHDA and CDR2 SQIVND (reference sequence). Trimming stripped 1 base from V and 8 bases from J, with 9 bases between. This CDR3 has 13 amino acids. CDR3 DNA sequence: TGTGCCAGTAGTATAGCCTGGGCCTATGAGCAGTTCTTC. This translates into CASSIAWAYEQFF.

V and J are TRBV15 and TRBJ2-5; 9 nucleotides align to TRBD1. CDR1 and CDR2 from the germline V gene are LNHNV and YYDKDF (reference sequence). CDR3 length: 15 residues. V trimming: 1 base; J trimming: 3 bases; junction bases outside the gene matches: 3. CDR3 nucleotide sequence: TGTGCCACCAGCAGAGGGGGGGACAGGGAAGAGACCCAGTACTTC. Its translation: CATSRGGDREETQYF. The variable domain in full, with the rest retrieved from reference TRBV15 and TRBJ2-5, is DAMVIQNPRYQVTQFGKPVTLSCSQTLNHNVMYWYQQKSSQAPKLLFHYYDKDFNNEADTPDNFQSRRPNTSFCFLDIRSPGLGDTAMYLCATSRGGDREETQYFGPGTRLLVL.

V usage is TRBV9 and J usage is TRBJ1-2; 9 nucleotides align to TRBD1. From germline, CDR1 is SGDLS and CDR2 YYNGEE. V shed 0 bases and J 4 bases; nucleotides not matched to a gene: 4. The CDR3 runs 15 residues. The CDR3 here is CASSVATGGSYGYTF. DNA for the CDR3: TGTGCCAGCAGCGTAGCTACAGGGGGCTCCTATGGCTACACCTTC.

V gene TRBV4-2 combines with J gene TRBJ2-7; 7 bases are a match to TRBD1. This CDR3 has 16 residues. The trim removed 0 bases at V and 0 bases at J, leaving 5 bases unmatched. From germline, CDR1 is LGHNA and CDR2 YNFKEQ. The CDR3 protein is CASSQEAGGSSYEQYF. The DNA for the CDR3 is TGTGCCAGCAGCCAAGAGGCAGGGGGTAGCTCCTACGAGCAGTACTTC.

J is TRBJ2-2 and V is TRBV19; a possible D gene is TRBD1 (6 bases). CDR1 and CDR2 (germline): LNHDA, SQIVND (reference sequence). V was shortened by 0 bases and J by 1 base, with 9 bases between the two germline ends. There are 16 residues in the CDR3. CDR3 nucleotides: TGTGCCAGTAGTATAGACCCGACAGGGAACACCGGGGAGCTGTTTTTT. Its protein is CASSIDPTGNTGELFF.

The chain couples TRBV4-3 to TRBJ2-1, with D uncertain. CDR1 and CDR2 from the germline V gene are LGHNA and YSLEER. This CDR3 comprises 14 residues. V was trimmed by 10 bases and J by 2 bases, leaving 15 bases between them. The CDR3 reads CAIALAQAYNEQFF. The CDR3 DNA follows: TGCGCCATCGCGTTGGCTCAGGCCTACAATGAGCAGTTCTTC.

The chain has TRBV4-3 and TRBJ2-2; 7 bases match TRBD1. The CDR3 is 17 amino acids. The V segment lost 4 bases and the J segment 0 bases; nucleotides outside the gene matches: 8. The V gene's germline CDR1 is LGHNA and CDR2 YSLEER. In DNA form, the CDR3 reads TGCGCCAGCAGCCCCAAAGGGACAGCCGCGAACACCGGGGAGCTGTTTTTT. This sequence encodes CASSPKGTAANTGELFF.

CDR3 amino acids: CASSLVGLAASYQETQYF. CDR3 in DNA: TGTGCCAGCAGCTTGGTCGGCCTAGCGGCGTCGTACCAAGAGACCCAGTACTTC. The chain employs TRBV5-6 and TRBJ2-5; 7 bases agree with TRBD2. J was trimmed by 0 bases and V by 0 bases; bases with no gene match: 11. Looked up from germline, CDR1 is SGHDT and CDR2 is YYEEEE. The length of the CDR3 is 18 residues.

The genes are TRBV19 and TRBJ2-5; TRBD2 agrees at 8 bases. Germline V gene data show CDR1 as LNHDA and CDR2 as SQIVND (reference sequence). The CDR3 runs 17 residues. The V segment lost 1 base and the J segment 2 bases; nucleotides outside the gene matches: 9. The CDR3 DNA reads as TGTGCCAGTAGTATAGCAGCTAGCGGGCCGCCGCAAGAGACCCAGTACTTC. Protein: CASSIAASGPPQETQYF.

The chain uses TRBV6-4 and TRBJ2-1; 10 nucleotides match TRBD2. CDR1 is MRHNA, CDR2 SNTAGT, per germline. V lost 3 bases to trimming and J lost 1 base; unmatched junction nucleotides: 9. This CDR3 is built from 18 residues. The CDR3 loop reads CASSELAGGRSSYNEQFF. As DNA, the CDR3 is TGTGCCAGCAGTGAGTTAGCGGGGGGACGTTCGTCCTACAATGAGCAGTTCTTC.

CDR3 region: CASSPPRQGRWEQYF. The CDR3 DNA follows: TGTGCCAGCTCACCACCACGGCAGGGTCGGTGGGAGCAGTACTTC. The gene calls are TRBV18 and TRBJ2-7; D might be TRBD1 (5 bases). Trimming removed 0 bases at V and 7 bases at J, with 16 bases between. This CDR3 region has 15 residues. Germline V gene data show CDR1 as KGHSH and CDR2 as LQKENI.

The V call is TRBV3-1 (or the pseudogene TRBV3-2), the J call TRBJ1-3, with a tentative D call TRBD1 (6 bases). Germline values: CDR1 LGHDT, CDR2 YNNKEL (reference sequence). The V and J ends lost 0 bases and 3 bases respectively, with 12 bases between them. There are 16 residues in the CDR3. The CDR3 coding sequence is TGTGCCAGCAGCCAAGAGGGGGCCGGCATTGGAAACACCATATATTTT. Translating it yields CASSQEGAGIGNTIYF.

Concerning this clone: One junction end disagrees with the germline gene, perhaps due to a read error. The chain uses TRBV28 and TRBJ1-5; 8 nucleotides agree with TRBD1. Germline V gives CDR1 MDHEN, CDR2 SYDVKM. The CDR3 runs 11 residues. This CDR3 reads CASSKDRGGIF. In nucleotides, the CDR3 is TGTGCCAGCAGCAAAGACAGGGGAGGAATTTTT.

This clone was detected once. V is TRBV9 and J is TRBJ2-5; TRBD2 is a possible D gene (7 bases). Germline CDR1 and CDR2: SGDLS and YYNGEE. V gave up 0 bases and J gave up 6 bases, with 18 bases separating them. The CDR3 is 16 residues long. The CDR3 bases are TGTGCCAGCAGCGTAGCCGCGGGGGCGGATTCGAAGACCCAGTACTTC. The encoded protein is CASSVAAGADSKTQYF.

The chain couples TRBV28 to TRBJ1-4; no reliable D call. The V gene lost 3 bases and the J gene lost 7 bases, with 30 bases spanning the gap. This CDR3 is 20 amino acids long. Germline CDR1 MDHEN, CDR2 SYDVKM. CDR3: CASSFGGVYLPPIRSEKLFF. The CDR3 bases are TGTGCCAGCAGTTTTGGCGGGGTATACCTTCCCCCGATTAGATCTGAAAAACTGTTTTTT.

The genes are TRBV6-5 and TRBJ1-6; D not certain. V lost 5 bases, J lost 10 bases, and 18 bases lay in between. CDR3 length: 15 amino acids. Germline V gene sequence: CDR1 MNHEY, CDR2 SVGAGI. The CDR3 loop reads CASSPKPGVPSPLHF. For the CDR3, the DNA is TGTGCCAGCAGTCCAAAGCCGGGAGTACCCTCACCCCTCCACTTT.

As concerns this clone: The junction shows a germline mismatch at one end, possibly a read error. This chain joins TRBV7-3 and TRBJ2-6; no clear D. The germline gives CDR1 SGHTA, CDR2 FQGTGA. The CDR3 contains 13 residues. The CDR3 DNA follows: TGTGCCAGCAGTCCCCGTACAGCCAACGTGCTGACTTTC. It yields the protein CASSPRTANVLTF.

The CDR3 DNA reads TGTGCCAGCAGCTTTAGGGGCACCTACGAGCAGTACTTC. Translation: CASSFRGTYEQYF. The V call is TRBV7-2, the J call TRBJ2-7; maybe TRBD1 (5 bases). Trimming left V 3 bases short and J 2 bases short, with 8 bases between. In germline, CDR1 is SGHTA, CDR2 FQGNSA. This CDR3 has 13 amino acids.